These 7 T cell receptor beta chains came from one sample sequenced in a study of molecular identifiers for immune sequencing clone quantification. TCRdb processed the PCR reads anew with MiXCR; each CDR3 protein has one entry. The sample lists hundreds of thousands of distinct CDR3 sequences; about 25% were seen once. Sequencing input: naive CD8+ T cells from blood, with Jurkat cell RNA spiked in. This sample's subset: FACS-sorted CD8+CD4-CCR7+CD45RA+ naive T cells. These receptor sequences come from a human donor in good health. Some libraries in this study had Jurkat cell RNA spiked in.

This clonotype showed up many times. V gene TRBV5-1 combines with J gene TRBJ2-5, with D possibly matching TRBD2 (5 bases). The CDR3 is 15 amino acids. Germline lookup yields CDR1 SGHRS and CDR2 YFSETQ. Trimming shortened V by 0 bases and J by 3 bases, and 12 bases separated the two germline ends. CDR3 residues: CASSLDPSGEETQYF. The CDR3 coding sequence is TGCGCCAGCAGCTTGGATCCCAGCGGCGAAGAGACCCAGTACTTC.

This chain joins TRBV7-8 and TRBJ2-2, with D possibly matching TRBD1 (5 bases). The CDR3 is 15 residues long. The germline gives CDR1 SGHVS, CDR2 FQNEAQ. V shed 7 bases and J shed 7 bases, with 19 bases lying between them. This CDR3 reads CASTARGGQIGELFF. The CDR3, as DNA: TGTGCCAGCACTGCAAGGGGCGGCCAGATCGGGGAGCTGTTTTTT.

This clonotype has ten or more counts. The chain is built from TRBV5-4 and TRBJ1-5, with 9 bases that match TRBD1. Germline CDR1 reads SGHNT; CDR2 reads YYREEE (reference sequence). There are 14 residues in the CDR3. V gave up 0 bases and J gave up 7 bases; unmatched junction bases: 2. The CDR3 DNA follows: TGTGCCAGCAGCTTGGGGGGACAGGGACAGCCCCAGCATTTT. Encoded protein: CASSLGGQGQPQHF.

About this clonotype: This clone may be a read error of a much larger clone one base away. The chain combines TRBV20-1 with TRBJ2-3, with D maybe TRBD2 (5 bases). Per the germline V gene, CDR1 is DFQATT and CDR2 is SNEGSKA (reference sequence). Trimming pared 5 bases from V and 2 bases from J, leaving 11 bases between. This CDR3 comprises 13 residues. The CDR3 protein is CSAGSGYTDTQYF. The CDR3 DNA reads as TGCAGTGCTGGGTCGGGATACACAGATACGCAGTATTTT.

Details on this clonotype: One base away lies a much larger clone, so this may be a sequencing read error. The chain has TRBV4-1 and TRBJ2-3; D may be TRBD2 (5 bases). The germline V and J ends were trimmed by 4 bases and 2 bases, with 19 bases remaining between them. The CDR3 extends over 17 amino acids. Germline CDR1 and CDR2: MGHRA and YSYEKL. CDR3 bases: TGCGCCAGCAGCCTAACCATAGGCGAGGGAGTCACAGATACGCAGTATTTT. Amino acids: CASSLTIGEGVTDTQYF.

For this clonotype: This may come from a read error, since a much larger clone is one base off. The chain combines TRBV6-5 with TRBJ2-5; 12 bases map to TRBD2. CDR1 and CDR2 (germline): MNHEY, SVGAGI. The CDR3 runs 17 residues. CDR3 sequence: CASSIGLAGPVQEPQYF. CDR3 bases: TGTGCCAGCAGCATTGGACTAGCGGGACCCGTACAAGAGCCCCAGTACTTC.

To note about this clonotype: A far larger clone is off by one base, so a read error is likely. The rearrangement uses TRBV5-1 and TRBJ2-7; D gene unclear. The V gene's germline CDR1 is SGHRS and CDR2 YFSETQ. The length of the CDR3 is 12 residues. In nucleotides, the CDR3 is TGCGCCAGCAGCTCAGGTAACTACGAGAAGTACTTC. Translating it yields CASSSGNYEKYF.